These 8 T cell receptor beta chains were sequenced from one sample in a study of CD8+ T cells in alopecia areata. Sequencing relied on a cDNA template that was reverse transcribed from extracted RNA. Sequencing used immunoSEQ multiplex PCR; TCRdb keeps in-frame clones, though not all of them. The sample shows around 200,000 clones, over 60% of them seen only once. Described treatment: oral pan-JAK inhibitor, 5-10 mg twice daily. The sequenced sample was CD4+ T cells sorted from blood, obtained at week 4, from a patient treated with tofacitinib. Every receptor here comes from a human donor with alopecia areata.

This chain connects TRBV7-2 to TRBJ2-3, with D hard to call. The CDR3 runs 15 residues. The V and J ends lost 1 base and 6 bases respectively, with 14 bases between them. Germline CDR1 is SGHTA and CDR2 is FQGNSA. DNA for the CDR3: TGTGCCAGCAGCTTAGGGGATACTCTATGGGATACGCAGTATTTT. Residues: CASSLGDTLWDTQYF.

The V call is TRBV27, the J call TRBJ2-7; D gene uncertain. V lost 4 bases and J 2 bases, leaving 15 bases between the germline ends. The CDR3 totals 15 residues. Germline CDR1 MNHEY, CDR2 SMNVEV (reference sequence). CDR3 residues: CASSYRPGGAYEQYF. The CDR3 nucleotides read TGTGCCAGCAGTTATCGTCCGGGCGGAGCCTACGAGCAGTACTTC.

The rearrangement joins TRBV7-9 to TRBJ1-2; D not resolved. The germline gives CDR1 SEHNR, CDR2 FQNEAQ (reference sequence). The CDR3 is made up of 16 amino acids. The germline V and J ends were trimmed by 2 bases and 0 bases, with 13 bases remaining between them. CDR3 nucleotides: TGTGCCAGCAGCTTATCTCGTACCATCTCTAACTATGGCTACACCTTC. It encodes CASSLSRTISNYGYTF.

The chain uses TRBV9 and TRBJ2-3; TRBD2 aligns across 8 bases. This CDR3 region has 15 residues. Germline V lookup: CDR1 SGDLS, CDR2 YYNGEE. The V gene end was trimmed by 7 bases and the J gene end by 5 bases; junction bases not matched to a gene: 12. This CDR3 is CASAIAGYPVDTQYF. The CDR3, as DNA: TGTGCCAGCGCCATAGCGGGGTACCCCGTAGATACGCAGTATTTT.

The chain has TRBV5-1 and TRBJ1-1; a weak D match, TRBD1 (5 bases). Germline V CDR1 and CDR2: SGHRS, YFSETQ. The germline V and J ends were trimmed by 0 bases and 5 bases, with 11 bases remaining between them. This CDR3 spans 14 amino acids. The CDR3 here is CASSLAGLSTEAFF. The CDR3 nucleotides are TGCGCCAGCAGCTTGGCAGGGTTATCGACTGAAGCTTTCTTT.

Notes on this clone: This same CDR3 is encoded by further DNA sequences in the sample. The chain joins TRBV29-1 to TRBJ2-5, with TRBD1 matching over 8 bases. The V and J ends lost 6 bases and 1 base, in that order; junction bases with no gene match: 1. Germline V gives CDR1 SQVTM, CDR2 ANQGSEA. The CDR3 covers 12 residues. CDR3 residues: CSVGQGQETQYF. CDR3 DNA sequence: TGCAGCGTCGGACAGGGCCAAGAGACCCAGTACTTC. Drawing the rest from reference TRBV29-1 and TRBJ2-5, the complete variable domain is SAVISQKPSRDICQRGTSLTIQCQVDSQVTMMFWYRQQPGQSLTLIATANQGSEATYESGFVIDKFPISRPNLTFSTLTVSNMSPEDSSIYLCSVGQGQETQYFGPGTRLLVL.

The chain has TRBV6-5 and TRBJ1-3, with unresolved D. The CDR3 is 13 residues long. Germline loops: CDR1 MNHEY, CDR2 SVGAGI. V dropped 6 bases and J dropped 0 bases, with 6 bases sitting between them. The CDR3 DNA reads as TGTGCCAGCAGGATGGGCTCTGGAAACACCATATATTTT. Translated, it gives CASRMGSGNTIYF.

The V call is TRBV9, the J call TRBJ2-3; TRBD2 matches 8 bases. The CDR3 runs 15 residues. V dropped 2 bases and J dropped 5; count of bases not matched to a gene: 7. The germline gives CDR1 SGDLS, CDR2 YYNGEE. CDR3 coding DNA: TGTGCCAGCAGCGTCGCGGGGGGCCGGGGAGATACGCAGTATTTT. Translating gives CASSVAGGRGDTQYF. The full variable domain, its missing parts supplied by reference TRBV9 and TRBJ2-3, is DSGVTQTPKHLITATGQRVTLRCSPRSGDLSVYWYQQSLDQGLQFLIQYYNGEERAKGNILERFSAQQFPDLHSELNLSSLELGDSALYFCASSVAGGRGDTQYFGPGTRLTVL.